Listed here is a single T cell receptor (beta chain). Its antigen is as yet unknown. This sample is part of a study of T cell responses to AZD1222 COVID-19 vaccine. General study results and limits: Rises in breadth and depth of Spike-specific TCRs came after two AZD1222 doses. Possibly, clonal diversity was underestimated; donors were largely white British and included more females. Variant regions that are unmutated are reportedly the target of nearly half of spike-specific TCRs.

Sequencing used immunoSEQ multiplex PCR; TCRdb keeps in-frame clones, though not all of them. The table includes about 170,000 clones, roughly nine tenths detected once. The CDR3 totals 12 residues. Germline assignment: CDR1 SQVTM and CDR2 ANQGSEA. With V trimmed by 4 bases and J by 4 bases, 1 base remained unmatched. Material: peripheral blood, obtained on day 0 of AZD1222 vaccination. The chain has TRBV29-1 and TRBJ2-7; TRBD1 matches at 10 bases. The source of this sequence is an adult in good health. Written as DNA, the CDR3 is TGCAGCGTTGTGGGACAGGGGTACGAGCAGTACTTC. Protein: CSVVGQGYEQYF.